The 15 T cell receptor beta chains listed next were all sequenced from one sample in a study of blood T cell repertoires in COVID-19. Sequencing used immunoSEQ multiplex PCR; TCRdb keeps in-frame clones, though not all of them. The sample lists 350,000 to 450,000 clones; approximately 90% were seen once. Sequenced input: PBMCs or T cells enriched from blood (not recorded which). All receptors come from a young woman who had been exposed to COVID-19.

The gene calls are TRBV4-1 and TRBJ2-1; 7 bases align to TRBD2. Trimming removed 0 bases from V and 5 bases from J; junction bases left unmatched: 4. This CDR3 contains 15 residues. CDR1 MGHRA and CDR2 YSYEKL come from the germline V gene. CDR3 nucleotides: TGCGCCAGCAGCCAAGAGCCTAGCGGTAACAATGAGCAGTTCTTC. Protein: CASSQEPSGNNEQFF.

This clone was detected a few times. The rearrangement uses TRBV5-1 and TRBJ2-2, with no clear D. Trimming removed 5 bases from V and 0 bases from J, with 11 bases in between. CDR3 size: 15 residues. CDR1 is SGHRS and CDR2 is YFSETQ in the germline V gene. The CDR3 region has the DNA TGCGCCAGCAGAACAAGTTACGCGAACACCGGGGAGCTGTTTTTT. Amino acid sequence: CASRTSYANTGELFF.

The chain combines TRBV30 with TRBJ2-5, with 7 bases fitting TRBD1. Germline loops: CDR1 GTSNPN, CDR2 SVGIG (reference sequence). Trimming removed 5 bases from V and 6 bases from J; junction bases left unmatched: 12. The length of the CDR3 is 14 residues. As DNA, the CDR3 is TGTGCCTGGGCTCGTTACAGGGGCGGGCAGACCCAGTACTTC. Protein: CAWARYRGGQTQYF.

V is TRBV18 and J is TRBJ2-7, with 10 positions matching TRBD1. This CDR3 contains 15 residues. CDR1 is KGHSH, CDR2 LQKENI, per germline. Unmatched junction bases numbered 7, after V lost 3 bases and J lost 5 bases. The DNA for the CDR3 is TGTGCCAGCTCACCCCGACAGGGGGCCGCTCACGAGCAGTACTTC. Protein product: CASSPRQGAAHEQYF.

The CDR3 here is CASSVEADSLPYGNTIYF. The CDR3 nucleotides are TGTGCCAGCAGCGTAGAGGCGGACAGTTTGCCCTATGGAAACACCATATATTTT. This chain links TRBV9 with TRBJ1-3; possible D gene TRBD1, 6 bases. This CDR3 spans 18 amino acids. Germline V lookup: CDR1 SGDLS, CDR2 YYNGEE. The ends were cut back, 0 bases at V and 3 bases at J, with 19 bases in the middle.

The chain couples TRBV7-7 to TRBJ2-5; TRBD2 matches at 7 bases. CDR3 length: 16 residues. The germline CDR1 and CDR2 sequences are SSHAT and FNYEAQ (reference sequence). The V and J ends lost 3 bases and 1 base, in that order; junction bases with no gene match: 8. CDR3 nucleotide sequence: TGTGCCAGCAGCTTTGGGCTAGCGGCGGTCCAAGAGACCCAGTACTTC. Its protein product is CASSFGLAAVQETQYF.

The chain links TRBV5-1 to TRBJ2-7; 7 nucleotides match TRBD2. CDR1 is SGHRS and CDR2 is YFSETQ in the germline V gene. J was trimmed by 6 bases and V by 0 bases; bases with no gene match: 6. The CDR3 length is 14 residues. The CDR3 region has the DNA TGCGCCAGCAGCTTGGGTGGGAGGGCCGGCGAGCAGTACTTC. Its protein product is CASSLGGRAGEQYF.

This rearrangement joins TRBV29-1 to TRBJ1-1; 8 nucleotides agree with TRBD1. The germline V gene has CDR1 SQVTM and CDR2 ANQGSEA. CDR3 length: 11 residues. The trim removed 4 bases at V and 10 bases at J, leaving 5 bases unmatched. CDR3 sequence reads: CSVGTGFGAFF. The CDR3 region has the DNA TGCAGCGTTGGGACAGGGTTCGGAGCTTTCTTT.

The rearrangement links TRBV27 to TRBJ1-6; 7 bases are shared with TRBD1. This CDR3 has 15 residues. CDR1 is MNHEY, CDR2 SMNVEV, per germline (reference sequence). V was clipped by 8 bases and J by 0 bases; unmatched bases: 4. In DNA, the CDR3 is TGTGCCAGCTGGGACAGCAGCTCCTATAATTCACCCCTCCACTTT. This sequence encodes CASWDSSSYNSPLHF.

The chain couples TRBV18 to TRBJ2-1; 13 bases map to TRBD2. In germline, CDR1 is KGHSH, CDR2 LQKENI. The CDR3 spans 14 residues. The V segment lost 5 bases and the J segment 15 bases; nucleotides outside the gene matches: 10. The CDR3 bases are TGTGCCAGCTCAACGGGGACTAGCGGGGACTCTGCGTTCTTC. This sequence encodes CASSTGTSGDSAFF.

The V call is TRBV5-1, the J call TRBJ1-3; tentatively, D is TRBD1 (6 bases). Germline assignment: CDR1 SGHRS and CDR2 YFSETQ. The length of the CDR3 is 16 residues. V was trimmed by 4 bases and J by 3 bases, leaving 17 bases between them. CDR3 in amino acids: CASSTNQGTNGNTIYF. The CDR3 bases are TGCGCCAGCAGCACAAACCAGGGGACAAATGGAAACACCATATATTTT.

The chain recombines TRBV12-3 or TRBV12-4 with TRBJ1-2; a possible D gene is TRBD1 (6 bases). There are 12 residues in the CDR3. V was shortened by 4 bases and J by 7 bases, with 10 bases between the two germline ends. The CDR3 DNA reads TGTGCCAGCAGTTCAAACAGGGTTGGCTACACCTTC. As protein: CASSSNRVGYTF.

This clone has only one observation. The rearrangement uses TRBV12-3 or TRBV12-4 and TRBJ2-1, with TRBD2 identical over 11 bases. The CDR3 runs to 13 residues. J gave up 7 bases and V 7 bases, and 3 bases lay outside the gene matches. In DNA, the CDR3 is TGTGCCAGCAACCCTAGCGGGAGGAATGAGCAGTTCTTC. Translated, it gives CASNPSGRNEQFF.

As DNA, the CDR3 is TGTGCCAGCAGGGCAGGGATGAACACTGAAGCTTTCTTT. Protein sequence: CASRAGMNTEAFF. The chain is built from TRBV2 and TRBJ1-1; maybe TRBD1 (5 bases). The V gene's germline CDR1 is SNHLY and CDR2 FYNNEI. V dropped 6 bases and J dropped 0 bases, with 8 bases sitting between them. CDR3 length equals 13 residues.

The chain recombines TRBV5-1 with TRBJ2-7; D is possibly TRBD2 (5 bases). Germline-derived CDR1 and CDR2 are SGHRS and YFSETQ. This CDR3 comprises 13 residues. V was shortened by 1 base and J by 1 base, with 6 bases between the two germline ends. This CDR3 is CASSLRRSYEQYF. For the CDR3, the DNA is TGCGCCAGCAGCTTGCGGAGGTCCTACGAGCAGTACTTC.